This T cell receptor beta chain was captured in a study of cytomegalovirus exposure and HLA in healthy donors. Study-wide points: Available immune exposure information was restricted to CMV serostatus only. A missense DCLRE1C variant was associated with V- and J-gene trimming of TCR beta chains in a later analysis, and an independent cohort replicated the association.

In germline, CDR1 is LNHDA, CDR2 SQIVND (reference sequence). CDR3 size: 16 residues. Amplification used 60 Vbeta primers and 13 Jbeta primers. Assay: immunoSEQ multiplex PCR; the TCRdb copy retains only in-frame clones and omits some. The repertoire holds about 190,000 clones, with 70% to 75% as singletons. Details on this clone: Its antigen remains unidentified. The junction differs from germline at one of its ends, possibly a read error. The same CDR3 is also encoded by other DNA sequences in this sample.

Each donor's status was that of a healthy bone marrow donor. Likely unrecorded immune exposures existed in these nominally healthy donors. The material sequenced was PBMCs. The chain employs TRBV19 and TRBJ2-5; 7 nucleotides align to TRBD1. The receptor comes from a man under 40 in good health and CMV-seropositive. The CDR3 spells CASSMLYGTAQETQYF. CDR3 nucleotides: TGTGCCAGTAGTATGTTATACGGGACAGCCCAAGAGACCCAATACTTC.